This record concerns one TCR beta chain sequence. These data belong to a study of blood T cell repertoires in COVID-19. Across the whole study: Donors in the United States, Italy and Spain gave samples during acute or convalescent COVID-19. Sources were T cells, B-cell-depleted T cells, or PBMCs; the material itself was cDNA or gDNA.

The J segment lost 2 bases and the V segment lost 4 bases, leaving 6 bases of the junction unmatched. The CDR3 is 15 amino acids. CDR1 SGDLS and CDR2 YYNGEE come from the germline V gene. In the authors' workflow: Reference gene primers were amplified, and this amplification served to estimate nucleated cell counts. Clones were read by immunoSEQ multiplex PCR, and TCRdb kept only the in-frame ones, dropping some. From that table come the V and J calls and clone size; the DNA was used to work out D and trimming. Of 150,000 or so clones in the sample, about four fifths were seen once. V is TRBV9 and J is TRBJ1-2; 9 nucleotides line up with TRBD1. Sequencing was performed on peripheral blood. This receptor was taken from an elderly woman with acute or convalescent COVID-19. CDR3 coding DNA: TGTGCCAGCAGCCTCCGGGACAGGGCCAACTATGGCTACACCTTC. It yields the protein CASSLRDRANYGYTF.